The 5 T cell receptor beta chains listed next were all sequenced from one sample in a study of blood T cells in healthy people across ages. The use of a sample-barcoded 5' primer and a J-beta primer mix characterized a second PCR of roughly 7 to 11 cycles. TCRdb used MiXCR to reprocess the 5' RACE reads, holding one entry per CDR3 protein. This table has 1.8 million or so distinct CDR3 sequences, more than 35% appearing once. The specimen sequenced was blood. The receptors were gathered from a human donor in good health.

This clonotype was seen a handful of times. The chain joins TRBV5-6 to TRBJ1-1; 8 nucleotides align to TRBD1. This CDR3 has 18 amino acids. V shed 4 bases, J shed 0 bases, and the junction held 14 bases outside the gene matches. Germline lookup yields CDR1 SGHDT and CDR2 YYEEEE. Here the CDR3 reads CASSPIGGTGNVNTEAFF. The CDR3 coding sequence is TGTGCCAGCAGCCCGATTGGGGGGACAGGTAACGTGAACACTGAAGCTTTCTTT.

CDR3 DNA sequence: TGCAGTGCTAGTACGTCCTCAGTACAAGCCTACGAGCAGTACTTC. Its protein product is CSASTSSVQAYEQYF. This rearrangement joins TRBV20-1 to TRBJ2-7, with no clear D. CDR3 length: 15 residues. Germline CDR1 DFQATT, CDR2 SNEGSKA (reference sequence). Trimming left V 3 bases short and J 2 bases short, with 17 bases between.

This clonotype was seen at least ten times. The V gene is TRBV20-1, the J gene TRBJ2-1; D not certain. The CDR3 runs 14 residues. CDR1 and CDR2 (germline): DFQATT, SNEGSKA (reference sequence). V shed 4 bases and J shed 2 bases, with 12 bases lying between them. CDR3 residues: CSANPGSAYNEQFF. In DNA form, the CDR3 reads TGCAGTGCTAACCCCGGATCAGCCTACAATGAGCAGTTCTTC.

Concerning this clonotype itself: A clone one base away is much larger, so this may be a read error. The V call is TRBV12-3 or TRBV12-4, the J call TRBJ1-5; no reliable D call. CDR3 length: 14 residues. V was cut by 4 bases and J by 0 bases, with 7 bases left in between. DNA of the CDR3: TGTGCCAGCAGTTGGGGTTATAGCAATCAGCCCCAGCATTTT. Its protein is CASSWGYSNQPQHF.

The chain combines TRBV5-1 with TRBJ2-5; 7 nucleotides agree with TRBD1. V shed 6 bases and J 2 bases; nucleotides not matched to a gene: 7. Germline assignment: CDR1 SGHRS and CDR2 YFSETQ. The CDR3 length is 14 residues. The CDR3 region is CASTSWDSQETQYF. The CDR3 region has the DNA TGCGCCAGCACAAGCTGGGACAGTCAAGAGACCCAGTACTTC.